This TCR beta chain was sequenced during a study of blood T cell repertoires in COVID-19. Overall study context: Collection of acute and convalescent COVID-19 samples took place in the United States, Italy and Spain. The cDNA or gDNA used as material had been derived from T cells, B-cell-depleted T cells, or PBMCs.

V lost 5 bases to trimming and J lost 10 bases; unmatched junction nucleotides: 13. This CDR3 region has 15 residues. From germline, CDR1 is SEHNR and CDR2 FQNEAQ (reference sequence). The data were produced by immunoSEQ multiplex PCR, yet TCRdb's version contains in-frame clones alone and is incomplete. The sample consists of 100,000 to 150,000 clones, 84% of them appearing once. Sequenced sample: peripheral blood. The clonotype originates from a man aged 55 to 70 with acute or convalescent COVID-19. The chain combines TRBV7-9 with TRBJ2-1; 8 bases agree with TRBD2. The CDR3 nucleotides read TGTGCCAGCAGCAGATACCCGGGACTAGACAGGGAGCAGTTCTTC. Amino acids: CASSRYPGLDREQFF.